This T cell receptor (beta chain) derives from a study of blood T cell repertoires in COVID-19. All enrollees were roughly 18 to 95 years old and from 20 to 25 US areas. Sequencing was performed with immunoSEQ multiplex PCR; in TCRdb, only in-frame clones are kept and a portion is missing. The profile covers 360,000 or so clones, with nearly 90% appearing a single time and less than 2% taken by the ten largest. J lost 7 bases, V lost 3 bases, and 8 bases had no gene match. There are 16 residues in the CDR3. CDR1 and CDR2 (germline): SGHDN, FVKESK. This TCR was recovered from a woman in her twenties or thirties who had recovered from COVID-19. The sample taken for sequencing was PBMCs or T cells enriched from blood (not recorded which). V is TRBV14 and J is TRBJ2-3; 12 bases are a match to TRBD1. DNA for the CDR3: TGTGCCAGCAGCCATGCCGGGACAGGGGGCGTCTATACGCAGTATTTT. Protein sequence: CASSHAGTGGVYTQYF.